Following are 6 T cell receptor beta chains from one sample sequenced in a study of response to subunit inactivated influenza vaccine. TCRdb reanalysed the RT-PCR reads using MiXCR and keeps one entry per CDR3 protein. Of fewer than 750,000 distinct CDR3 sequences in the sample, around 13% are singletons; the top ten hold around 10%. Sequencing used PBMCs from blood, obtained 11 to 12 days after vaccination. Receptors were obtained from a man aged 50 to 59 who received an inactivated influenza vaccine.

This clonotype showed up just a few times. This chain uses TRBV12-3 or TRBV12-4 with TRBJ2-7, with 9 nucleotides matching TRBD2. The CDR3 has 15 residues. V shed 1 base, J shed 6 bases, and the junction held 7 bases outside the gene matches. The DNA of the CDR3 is TGTGCCAGCAGTTTAGTTGGCGGGGGGGCACTCGAGCAGTACTTC. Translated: CASSLVGGGALEQYF.

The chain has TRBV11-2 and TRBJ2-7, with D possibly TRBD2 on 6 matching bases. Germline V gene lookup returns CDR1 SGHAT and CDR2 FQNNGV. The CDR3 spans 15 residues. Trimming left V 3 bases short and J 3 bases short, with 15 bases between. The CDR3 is CASSFPFAGYYEQYF. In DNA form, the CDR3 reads TGTGCCAGCAGCTTCCCTTTCGCGGGGTACTACGAGCAGTACTTC.

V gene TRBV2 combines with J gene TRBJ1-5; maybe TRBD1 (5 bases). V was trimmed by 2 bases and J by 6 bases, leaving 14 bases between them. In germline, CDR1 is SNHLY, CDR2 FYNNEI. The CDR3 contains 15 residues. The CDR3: CASSESWGLGQPQHF. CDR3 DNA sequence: TGTGCCAGCAGTGAATCCTGGGGCTTGGGTCAGCCCCAGCATTTT.

DNA for the CDR3: TGTGCCAGCAGCCGACAGGGAATGCGGGTATCTGAAGCTTTCTTT. Its protein is CASSRQGMRVSEAFF. This sequence joins TRBV11-1 and TRBJ1-1, with 7 bases that match TRBD1. V lost 5 bases to trimming and J lost 6 bases; unmatched junction nucleotides: 12. There are 15 residues in the CDR3. Germline V gene lookup returns CDR1 SGHAT and CDR2 FQDESV (reference sequence).

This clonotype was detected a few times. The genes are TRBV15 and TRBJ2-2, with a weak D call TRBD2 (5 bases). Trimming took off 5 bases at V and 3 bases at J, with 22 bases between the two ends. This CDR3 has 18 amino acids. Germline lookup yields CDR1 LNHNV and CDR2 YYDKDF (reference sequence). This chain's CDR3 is CATSGGIRFGIDTGELFF. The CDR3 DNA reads TGTGCCACCAGCGGTGGTATTAGGTTCGGGATTGACACCGGGGAGCTGTTTTTT. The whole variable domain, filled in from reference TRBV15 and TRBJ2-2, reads DAMVIQNPRYQVTQFGKPVTLSCSQTLNHNVMYWYQQKSSQAPKLLFHYYDKDFNNEADTPDNFQSRRPNTSFCFLDIRSPGLGDTAMYLCATSGGIRFGIDTGELFFGEGSRLTVL.

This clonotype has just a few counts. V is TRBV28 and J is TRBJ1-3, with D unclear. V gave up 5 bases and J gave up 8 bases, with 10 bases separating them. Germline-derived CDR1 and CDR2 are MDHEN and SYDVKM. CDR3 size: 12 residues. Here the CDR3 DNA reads TGTGCCAGCAGTGATCATGGGGACACCATATATTTT. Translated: CASSDHGDTIYF.